The 4 T cell receptor beta chains below all came from one sample that was sequenced in a study of OX40 agonist ivuxolimab in advanced cancers. Measured with immunoSEQ multiplex PCR; TCRdb has only the in-frame clones, and not every one. The table includes 31,000 or so clones, approximately 90% detected once. The sequences come from CD4+ or CD8+ T cells sorted from blood, collected in a trial of the OX40 agonist ivuxolimab. The receptors here all came from an adult with an advanced solid tumor such as melanoma, head and neck, liver or kidney cancer.

V is TRBV7-2 and J is TRBJ1-5, with D uncertain. Germline CDR1 SGHTA, CDR2 FQGNSA. Trimming shortened V by 3 bases and J by 3 bases, and 12 bases separated the two germline ends. This CDR3 spans 15 amino acids. Written as DNA, the CDR3 is TGTGCCAGCAGCTTCGGCCATGAATACAATCAGCCCCAGCATTTT. Translating it yields CASSFGHEYNQPQHF.

The chain uses TRBV9 and TRBJ1-5; D remains unclear. The CDR3 covers 14 residues. V lost 2 bases to trimming and J lost 4 bases, with 10 bases between them. Germline V lookup: CDR1 SGDLS, CDR2 YYNGEE. CDR3 sequence: CASSVGLGNQPQHF. CDR3 bases: TGTGCCAGCAGCGTCGGATTAGGGAATCAGCCCCAGCATTTT. The full variable domain, its missing parts supplied by reference TRBV9 and TRBJ1-5, is DSGVTQTPKHLITATGQRVTLRCSPRSGDLSVYWYQQSLDQGLQFLIQYYNGEERAKGNILERFSAQQFPDLHSELNLSSLELGDSALYFCASSVGLGNQPQHFGDGTRLSIL.

The rearrangement links TRBV5-6 to TRBJ2-3; the match to TRBD2 covers 14 bases. The CDR3 sequence is 19 residues long. Unmatched junction bases numbered 9, after V lost 2 bases and J lost 1 base. The germline gives CDR1 SGHDT, CDR2 YYEEEE. The CDR3 spells CASSLPGLAGGPRTDTQYF. In DNA, the CDR3 is TGTGCCAGCAGCTTACCTGGACTAGCGGGGGGCCCCCGCACAGATACGCAGTATTTT.

This rearrangement joins TRBV7-9 to TRBJ2-3; 15 bases are shared with TRBD2. The CDR3 loop spans 18 amino acids. In germline, CDR1 is SEHNR, CDR2 FQNEAQ (reference sequence). V lost 4 bases, J lost 1 base, and 6 bases stayed unmatched. The CDR3 here is CASSSGLAGGRGTDTQYF. The DNA for the CDR3 is TGTGCCAGCAGCTCCGGACTAGCGGGGGGGCGGGGCACAGATACGCAGTATTTT.